Detailed here is one T cell receptor beta chain. This specimen comes from a study of technical replicates of blood from several donors. Sequenced by immunoSEQ multiplex PCR; TCRdb stores in-frame clones only, minus some. Seen here are about 80,000 clones, around 97% observed once, and the top ten hold over 0.15%. The sample taken for sequencing was T cells isolated from PBMCs. The receptor was isolated from a human donor in good health.

As DNA, the CDR3 is TGTGCCAGCAGCTTGTGGGGACAGGGGGCAGATACGCAGTATTTT. Protein sequence: CASSLWGQGADTQYF. V gene TRBV5-4 combines with J gene TRBJ2-3; TRBD1 aligns across 11 bases. This CDR3 region has 15 residues. Losses at the gene ends were 1 base for V and 4 bases for J; bases not matched to a gene: 2. The germline V gene has CDR1 SGHNT and CDR2 YYREEE (reference sequence).